Listed here is a single T cell receptor (beta chain). The sample originates from a study of blood T cell repertoires in COVID-19. At the level of the study: The United States, Italy and Spain were the sources of the acute and convalescent COVID-19 samples. T cells, B-cell-depleted T cells, or PBMCs provided the cDNA or gDNA that served as material.

In the authors' workflow: Reference gene primer amplification in the assay estimated nucleated cell counts. Produced via immunoSEQ multiplex PCR; TCRdb's table is partial and in-frame only. V and J calls plus clone size are reproduced from that table; the DNA served to infer D and trimming. The sample lists roughly 120,000 clones; around 81% were seen once. This CDR3 is 13 amino acids long. The junction had 3 bases not matched to a gene; V was cut back by 6 bases and J by 5 bases. The germline V gene encodes CDR1 MGHRA and CDR2 YSYEKL. The receptor was derived from a man between 65 and 79 years old with acute or convalescent COVID-19. The chain employs TRBV4-1 and TRBJ1-4, with 7 bases that match TRBD1. Sequencing used peripheral blood. This CDR3 reads CASRLQGNEKLFF. CDR3 nucleotide sequence: TGCGCCAGCAGACTACAGGGGAATGAAAAACTGTTTTTT.